This T cell receptor (beta chain) was captured by sequencing in a study of T cell responses to AZD1222 COVID-19 vaccine. General study findings and limits: The study reported that nearly half of spike-specific TCRs target unmutated variant regions. Donors, mostly white British, included more females; clonal diversity was possibly underestimated.

Details on this clone: Antigen unknown. Other DNA sequences in the sample encode the same CDR3.

Germline CDR1 and CDR2: SGHAT and FQDESV (reference sequence). The germline V and J ends were trimmed by 4 bases and 7 bases, with 11 bases remaining between them. This CDR3 contains 14 residues. The repertoire was sequenced with immunoSEQ multiplex PCR; TCRdb's copy has only in-frame clones and lacks some. The sample shows 120,000 to 150,000 clones, about 91% of them seen only once. Source: peripheral blood, taken on day 0 of AZD1222 vaccination. This TCR was sampled from an adult in good health. The V and J genes are TRBV11-1 and TRBJ1-6; D ambiguous. CDR3 in amino acids: CASSSGPLNSPLHF. In DNA, the CDR3 is TGTGCCAGCAGCTCAGGCCCTTTGAATTCACCCCTCCACTTT.